There are a few counts of the clone carrying this T cell receptor (beta chain). There were TCR beta CDR3 regions amplified from RNA transcripts. The TCR CDR3 first-round RT-PCR relied on the HTBI primer set. TCRdb itself ran the multiplex PCR reads through MiXCR, one entry per CDR3 protein. The sample yields 600,000 to 650,000 distinct CDR3 sequences, about 20% seen once. The study left out patients who had uncontrolled infection, other autoimmune disease, pregnancy or lactation. This specimen belongs to a study of T cells in Graves' hyperthyroidism and ophthalmopathy. CDR3 size: 16 residues. Germline trimming cut 3 bases from V and 6 bases from J; bases unmatched to any gene: 7. Germline V lookup: CDR1 SEHNR, CDR2 FQNEAQ (reference sequence).

The chain has TRBV7-9 and TRBJ2-1; TRBD2 matches at 11 bases. The sequenced sample was blood. The origin of this receptor is a man aged 25-45 years with Graves' ophthalmopathy. This CDR3 reads CASSFYGTSGLNEQFF. As DNA, the CDR3 is TGTGCCAGCAGCTTTTACGGGACTAGCGGTCTCAATGAGCAGTTCTTC.